Presented here are 13 T cell receptor beta chains from one specimen sequenced in a study of yellow fever vaccine responses in identical twins. TCRdb called the RT-PCR reads again in MiXCR, with one record for every CDR3 protein. The sample lists approximately 15,000 distinct CDR3 sequences, roughly 83% occurring once. The source material was T cells from blood (PBMCs), unsorted or a sorted subset (not recorded which), sampled before or after yellow fever vaccination (not recorded which). The receptors originated from a woman between 18 and 30 years old who received the yellow fever vaccine.

This sequence joins TRBV11-3 and TRBJ2-1; D is uncertain. The CDR3 consists of 14 residues. Trimming removed 2 bases from V and 4 bases from J, with 9 bases in between. Germline CDR1 reads SGHNT; CDR2 reads YENEEA. The CDR3 spells CASSLRGNYNEQFF. The DNA of the CDR3 is TGTGCCAGCAGCTTACGAGGAAATTACAATGAGCAGTTCTTC.

V usage is TRBV6-1 and J usage is TRBJ1-2, with TRBD1 identical over 8 bases. This CDR3 is built from 14 residues. Trimming took 6 bases from V and 5 from J; bases not matched to a gene: 8. Germline CDR1 and CDR2: MNHNS and SASEGT. Written as DNA, the CDR3 is TGTGCCAGCAGCTCCCCTGGACAGGGATATGGCTACACCTTC. Amino acid sequence: CASSSPGQGYGYTF.

The rearrangement links TRBV28 to TRBJ1-5; D possibly corresponds to TRBD1 (5 bases). The ends were cut back, 6 bases at V and 1 base at J, with 16 bases in the middle. The CDR3 sequence is 16 residues long. Germline CDR1 and CDR2: MDHEN and SYDVKM. The DNA for the CDR3 is TGTGCCAGCAGCCCTCGGGGGAGGGGCAGCAATCAGCCCCAGCATTTT. Its translation is CASSPRGRGSNQPQHF.

The chain joins TRBV12-3 or TRBV12-4 to TRBJ2-7, with D perhaps matching TRBD1 (6 bases). V was shortened by 5 bases and J by 3 bases, with 11 bases between the two germline ends. There are 13 residues in the CDR3. The CDR3 DNA is TGTGCCAGCAGTATAGGGGGTTTCTACGAGCAGTACGTC. This encodes CASSIGGFYEQYV.

The rearrangement links TRBV12-3 or TRBV12-4 to TRBJ2-1, with a weak D call TRBD2 (5 bases). The CDR3 spans 13 residues. V was trimmed by 7 bases and J by 9 bases, leaving 16 bases between them. CDR3 amino acids: CASTPRGFAEQFF. For the CDR3, the DNA is TGTGCCAGCACCCCGCGCGGGTTTGCTGAGCAGTTCTTC.

This clonotype has just one count. This sequence joins TRBV4-1 and TRBJ2-3; D possibly corresponds to TRBD1 (6 bases). V lost 0 bases, J lost 2 bases, and 12 bases lay in between. Looked up from germline, CDR1 is MGHRA and CDR2 is YSYEKL. The length of the CDR3 is 16 residues. CDR3 amino acids: CASSQDQDSYTDTQYF. CDR3 DNA: TGCGCCAGCAGCCAAGACCAGGACAGCTACACAGATACGCAGTATTTT.

This chain connects TRBV18 to TRBJ2-5; D remains unclear. The CDR3 covers 12 residues. V was trimmed by 1 base and J by 5 bases, leaving 5 bases between them. Germline CDR1 reads KGHSH; CDR2 reads LQKENI. CDR3 loop: CASSPRDETQYF. DNA for the CDR3: TGTGCCAGCTCACCACGGGATGAGACCCAGTACTTC.

The rearrangement joins TRBV4-3 to TRBJ1-4; no definite D call. Germline V lookup: CDR1 LGHNA, CDR2 YSLEER. Deletions cut 0 bases from V and 0 bases from J, with 8 bases between. The CDR3 has 16 residues. CDR3 amino acids: CASSQDAGPTNEKLFF. DNA for the CDR3: TGCGCCAGCAGCCAAGATGCAGGTCCAACTAATGAAAAACTGTTTTTT.

V and J are TRBV29-1 and TRBJ2-2; D uncertain. The V gene's germline CDR1 is SQVTM and CDR2 ANQGSEA. The CDR3 has 12 amino acids. CDR3 nucleotide sequence: TGCACCACGAGAGCCGACACCGGGGAGCTGTTTTTT. Protein sequence: CTTRADTGELFF.

This clonotype turned up a few times. The V and J genes are TRBV20-1 and TRBJ1-5; D gene ambiguous. V was trimmed by 3 bases and J by 3 bases, leaving 15 bases between them. The CDR3 contains 15 residues. Looked up from germline, CDR1 is DFQATT and CDR2 is SNEGSKA (reference sequence). CDR3 DNA: TGCAGTGCTAGGGACCAAGCGAAAACCAATCAGCCCCAGCATTTT. Protein: CSARDQAKTNQPQHF.

The genes are TRBV4-1 and TRBJ2-1, with TRBD1 identical over 7 bases. The V and J ends lost 1 base and 0 bases, in that order; junction bases with no gene match: 0. The germline CDR1 and CDR2 sequences are MGHRA and YSYEKL. There are 15 residues in the CDR3. CDR3 in DNA: TGCGCCAGCAGCCAAGGACAGGGCTCCTACAATGAGCAGTTCTTC. It encodes CASSQGQGSYNEQFF.

The chain uses TRBV7-6 and TRBJ2-5; D is perhaps TRBD1 (6 bases). V dropped 5 bases and J dropped 1 base, with 14 bases sitting between them. This CDR3 region has 15 residues. The germline V gene has CDR1 SGHVS and CDR2 FNYEAQ. The CDR3 spells CASSPQTGAQETQYF. The CDR3 DNA is TGTGCCAGCAGCCCCCAGACAGGCGCCCAAGAGACCCAGTACTTC.

The chain employs TRBV5-6 and TRBJ2-4; TRBD2 matches at 7 bases. Germline loops: CDR1 SGHDT, CDR2 YYEEEE. With V trimmed by 3 bases and J by 5 bases, 17 bases remained unmatched. The CDR3 covers 18 residues. The CDR3 spells CASSSPLTAGGSQNIQYF. In DNA form, the CDR3 reads TGTGCCAGCAGCTCGCCACTGACAGCCGGGGGGAGTCAAAACATTCAGTACTTC.